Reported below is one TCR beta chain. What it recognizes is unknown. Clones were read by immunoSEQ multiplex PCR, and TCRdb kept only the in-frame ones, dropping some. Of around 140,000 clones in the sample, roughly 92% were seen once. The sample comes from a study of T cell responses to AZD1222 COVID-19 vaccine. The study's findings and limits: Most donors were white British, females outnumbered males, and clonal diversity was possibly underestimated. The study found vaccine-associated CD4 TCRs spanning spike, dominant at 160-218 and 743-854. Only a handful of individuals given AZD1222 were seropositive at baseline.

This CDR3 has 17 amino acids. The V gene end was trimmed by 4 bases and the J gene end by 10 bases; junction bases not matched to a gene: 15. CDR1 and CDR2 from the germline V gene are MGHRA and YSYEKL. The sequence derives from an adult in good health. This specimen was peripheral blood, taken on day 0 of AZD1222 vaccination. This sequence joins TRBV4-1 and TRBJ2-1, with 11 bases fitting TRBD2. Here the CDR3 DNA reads TGCGCCAGCAGCCCAAGGGTATTGCTAGCGGGAGGCGGCGAGCAGTTCTTC. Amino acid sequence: CASSPRVLLAGGGEQFF.